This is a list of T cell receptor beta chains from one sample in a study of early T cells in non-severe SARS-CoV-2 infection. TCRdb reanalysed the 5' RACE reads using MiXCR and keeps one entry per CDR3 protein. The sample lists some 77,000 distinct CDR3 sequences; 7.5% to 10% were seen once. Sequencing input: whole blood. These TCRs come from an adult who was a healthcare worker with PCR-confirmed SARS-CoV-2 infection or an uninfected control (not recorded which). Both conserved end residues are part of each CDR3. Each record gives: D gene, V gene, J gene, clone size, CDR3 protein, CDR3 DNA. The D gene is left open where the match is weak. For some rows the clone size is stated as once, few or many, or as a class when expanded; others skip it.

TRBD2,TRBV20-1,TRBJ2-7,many,CSAGSLVLEPEASGYEQYF,TGCAGTGCTGGATCCTTAGTGTTGGAACCGGAAGCTAGCGGCTACGAGCAGTACTTC
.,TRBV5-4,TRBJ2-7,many,CASSRGEAREQYF,TGTGCCAGCAGCCGAGGGGAGGCCAGGGAGCAGTACTTC
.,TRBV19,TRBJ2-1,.,CASSITRGRGPGGSYNEQFF,TGTGCCAGTAGTATCACCCGGGGGAGAGGGCCCGGCGGGTCCTACAATGAGCAGTTCTTC
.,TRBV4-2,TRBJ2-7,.,CASSQATDPLLYEQYF,TGTGCCAGCAGCCAAGCGACGGACCCACTACTCTACGAGCAGTACTTC
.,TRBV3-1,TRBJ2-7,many,CASSWTDSYEQYF,TGTGCCAGCAGCTGGACGGACTCCTACGAGCAGTACTTC
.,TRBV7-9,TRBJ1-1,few,CASSRIGEAFF,TGTGCCAGCAGCCGAATAGGTGAAGCTTTCTTT
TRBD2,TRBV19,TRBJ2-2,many,CASSYPGRWYTGELFF,TGTGCCAGTAGTTACCCCGGGAGGTGGTACACCGGGGAGCTGTTTTTT
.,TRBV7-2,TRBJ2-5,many,CASSIYSETQYF,TGTGCCAGCAGCATCTACAGCGAGACCCAGTACTTC
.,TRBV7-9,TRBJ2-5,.,CASSFLTGKTRETKYF,TGTGCCAGCAGCTTTTTGACAGGGAAGACTAGGGAGACCAAGTACTTC
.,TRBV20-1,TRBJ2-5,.,CSALYPRIRQETQYF,TGCAGTGCTCTCTACCCCCGGATACGACAAGAGACCCAGTACTTC
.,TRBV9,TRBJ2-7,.,CASSVDAGNEQYF,TGTGCCAGCAGCGTAGATGCAGGGAACGAGCAGTACTTC
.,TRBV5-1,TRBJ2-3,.,CASSLVGGRGDTQYF,TGCGCCAGCAGCTTGGTAGGAGGTCGTGGAGATACGCAGTATTTT
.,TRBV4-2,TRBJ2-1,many,CASSQELQGQFF,TGTGCCAGCAGCCAAGAATTACAGGGGCAGTTCTTC
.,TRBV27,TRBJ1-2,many,CASSFGGNYGYTF,TGTGCCAGCAGTTTCGGGGGAAACTATGGCTACACCTTC
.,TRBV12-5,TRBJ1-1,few,CASGSGTNTEAFF,TGTGCTAGTGGTTCCGGGACGAACACTGAAGCTTTCTTT
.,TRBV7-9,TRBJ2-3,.,CASSPSLGGITDTQYF,TGTGCCAGCAGCCCGTCCCTAGGGGGGATCACAGATACGCAGTATTTT
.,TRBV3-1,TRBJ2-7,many,CASSQGFGYEQYF,TGTGCCAGCAGTCAGGGTTTCGGGTACGAGCAGTACTTC
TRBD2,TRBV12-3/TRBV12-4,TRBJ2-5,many,CATRDLAGETQYF,TGTGCCACCCGGGACCTAGCGGGAGAGACCCAGTACTTC
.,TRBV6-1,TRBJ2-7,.,CASSPGSTPAREQYF,TGTGCCAGCAGTCCGGGGTCCACCCCAGCCCGTGAGCAGTACTTC
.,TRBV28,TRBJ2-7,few,CASSLTGASGTYEQYF,TGTGCCAGCAGTTTGACAGGGGCTAGCGGAACCTACGAGCAGTACTTC
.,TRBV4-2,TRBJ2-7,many,CASSQALWPWEQYF,TGTGCCAGCAGCCAAGCCCTTTGGCCCTGGGAGCAGTACTTC
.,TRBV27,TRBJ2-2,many,CASNGDTGELFF,TGTGCCAGCAACGGGGACACCGGGGAGCTGTTTTTT
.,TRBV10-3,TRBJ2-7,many,CAISSADEQYF,TGTGCCATCAGTTCCGCTGACGAGCAGTACTTC
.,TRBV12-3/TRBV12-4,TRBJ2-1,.,CASSPHSGGSYNEQFF,TGTGCCAGCAGCCCCCACTCCGGCGGGTCCTACAATGAGCAGTTCTTC
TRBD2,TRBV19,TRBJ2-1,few,CASSFPGLADSSGQFF,TGTGCCAGTAGTTTCCCGGGACTAGCGGATTCAAGCGGGCAGTTCTTC
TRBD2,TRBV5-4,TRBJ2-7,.,CASSLKGTSDEQYF,TGTGCCAGCAGCTTGAAGGGGACTAGTGACGAGCAGTACTTC
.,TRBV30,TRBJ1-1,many,CAWSAPSTPRAEAFF,TGTGCCTGGAGCGCACCCTCCACGCCGAGAGCTGAAGCTTTCTTT
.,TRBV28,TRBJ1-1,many,CASSLRGNTEAFF,TGTGCCAGCAGTTTGCGGGGCAACACTGAAGCTTTCTTT
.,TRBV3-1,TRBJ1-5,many,CASSQGTNQPQHF,TGTGCCAGCAGCCAAGGGACGAATCAGCCCCAGCATTTT
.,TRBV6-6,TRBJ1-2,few,CASSTRQAANYGYTF,TGTGCCAGCAGTACGCGACAGGCAGCTAACTATGGCTACACCTTC
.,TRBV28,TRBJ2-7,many,CASSSVEGSYEQYF,TGTGCCAGCAGTTCGGTTGAGGGATCCTACGAGCAGTACTTC
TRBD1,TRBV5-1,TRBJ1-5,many,CASSPQGDTQPQHF,TGCGCCAGCAGTCCCCAGGGGGACACTCAGCCCCAGCATTTT
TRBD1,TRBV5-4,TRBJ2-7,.,CASSPGQGRDEQYF,TGTGCCAGCAGCCCGGGACAGGGGAGGGACGAGCAGTACTTC
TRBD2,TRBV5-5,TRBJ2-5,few,CASSLGLAGGETQYF,TGTGCCAGCAGCTTGGGACTAGCGGGGGGAGAGACCCAGTACTTC
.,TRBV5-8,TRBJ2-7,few,CASSVRTVLSYEQYF,TGTGCCAGCAGCGTACGGACAGTTCTCTCCTACGAGCAGTACTTC
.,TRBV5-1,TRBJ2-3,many,CASSLQSPSTDTQYF,TGCGCCAGCAGCTTGCAAAGCCCTAGCACAGATACGCAGTATTTT
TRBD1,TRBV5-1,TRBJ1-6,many,CASSPDRGPSPLHF,TGCGCCAGCAGCCCGGACAGGGGACCCTCACCCCTCCACTTT
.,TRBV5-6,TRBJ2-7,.,CASSLKSLTAYEQYF,TGTGCCAGCAGCTTGAAGTCGCTAACTGCCTACGAGCAGTACTTC
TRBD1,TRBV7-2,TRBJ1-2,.,CASRRTGRYGYTF,TGTGCCAGCAGGAGGACAGGAAGGTATGGCTACACCTTC
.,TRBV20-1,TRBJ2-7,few,CSATEGRAPYEQYF,TGCAGTGCTACAGAGGGTAGGGCTCCTTACGAGCAGTACTTC
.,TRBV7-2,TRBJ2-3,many,CASSLLGVRYF,TGTGCCAGCAGCTTGCTGGGAGTGCGCTATTTT